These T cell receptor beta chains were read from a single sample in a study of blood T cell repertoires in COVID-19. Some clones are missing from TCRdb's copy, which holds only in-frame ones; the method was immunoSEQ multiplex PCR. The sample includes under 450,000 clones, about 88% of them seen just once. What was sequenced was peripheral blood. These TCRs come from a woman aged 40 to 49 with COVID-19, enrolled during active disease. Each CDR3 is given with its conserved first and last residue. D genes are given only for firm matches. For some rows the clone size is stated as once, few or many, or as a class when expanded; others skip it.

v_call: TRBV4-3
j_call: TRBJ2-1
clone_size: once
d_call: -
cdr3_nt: TGCGCCAGCAGCCAAGAGTGGTACGGCTACAATGAGCAGTTCTTC
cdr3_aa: CASSQEWYGYNEQFF

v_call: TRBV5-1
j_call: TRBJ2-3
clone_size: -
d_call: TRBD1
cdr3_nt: TGCGCCAGCAGACTGGGACAGAGCACAGATACGCAGTATTTT
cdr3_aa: CASRLGQSTDTQYF

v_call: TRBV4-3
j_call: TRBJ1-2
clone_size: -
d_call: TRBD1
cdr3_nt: TGCGCCAGCAGCCAAGTAAGGGATACAGGGGGCTGGAGTGGCTACACCTTC
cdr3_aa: CASSQVRDTGGWSGYTF

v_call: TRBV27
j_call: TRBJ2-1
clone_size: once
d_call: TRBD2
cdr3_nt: TGTGCCAGCAGTTGGTTGCGGGAGGCCACGAGCTCCTACAATGAGCAGTTCTTC
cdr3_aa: CASSWLREATSSYNEQFF

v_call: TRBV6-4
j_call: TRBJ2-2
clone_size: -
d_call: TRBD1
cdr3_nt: TGTGCCAGCAGGGAGGACAGGTTCACCGGGGAGCTGTTTTTT
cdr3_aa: CASREDRFTGELFF

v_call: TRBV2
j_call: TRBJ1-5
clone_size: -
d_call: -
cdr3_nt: TGTGCCAGCAGGAGGGGGGGTATGGGCAATCAGCCCCAGCATTTT
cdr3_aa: CASRRGGMGNQPQHF

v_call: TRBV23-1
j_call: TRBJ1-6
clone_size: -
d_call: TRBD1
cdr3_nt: TGCGCCAGCAGTCAATCGGCACAGGGGGGATCACCCCTCCACTTT
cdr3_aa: CASSQSAQGGSPLHF

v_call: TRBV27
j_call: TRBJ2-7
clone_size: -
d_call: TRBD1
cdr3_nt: TGTGCCAGCAGTGCATTAGGGGGACAGGCGAACTACGAGCAGTACTTC
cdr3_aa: CASSALGGQANYEQYF

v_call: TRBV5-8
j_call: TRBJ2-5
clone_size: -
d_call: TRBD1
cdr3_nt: TGTGCCAGCAGCACGGGGACAGGGGGCCCAGAGACCCAGTACTTC
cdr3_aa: CASSTGTGGPETQYF

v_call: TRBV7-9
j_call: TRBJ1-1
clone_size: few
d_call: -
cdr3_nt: TGTGCCAGCAGCTTCACCTCGACAGAGTTTAATGAAGCTTTCTTT
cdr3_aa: CASSFTSTEFNEAFF

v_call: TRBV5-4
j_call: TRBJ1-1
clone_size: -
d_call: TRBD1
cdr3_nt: TGTGCCAGCAGCCCCGGGACAGAATCAAGAGTTGGGGCTTTCTTT
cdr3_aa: CASSPGTESRVGAFF

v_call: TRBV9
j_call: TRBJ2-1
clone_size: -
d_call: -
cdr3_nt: TGTGCCAGCAGCGTAGAAGCCAGGTACAATGAGCAGTTCTTC
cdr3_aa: CASSVEARYNEQFF

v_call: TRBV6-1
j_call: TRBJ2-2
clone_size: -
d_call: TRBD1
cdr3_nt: TGTGCCAGCAGTGGGGACAGGGGCCTCGTGGGCACCGGGGAGCTGTTTTTT
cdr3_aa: CASSGDRGLVGTGELFF

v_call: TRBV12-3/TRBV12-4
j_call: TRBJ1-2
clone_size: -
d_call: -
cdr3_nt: TGTGCCAGCGATTTACAGGGCAGCCATGGCTACACCTTC
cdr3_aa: CASDLQGSHGYTF

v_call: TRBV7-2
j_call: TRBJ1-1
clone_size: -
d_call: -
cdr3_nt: TGTGCCAGCAGCTCCTACCTACGGGTGAACACTGAAGCTTTCTTT
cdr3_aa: CASSSYLRVNTEAFF

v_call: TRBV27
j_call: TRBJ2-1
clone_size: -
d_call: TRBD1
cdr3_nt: TGTGCCAGCAGTTCCCCGGACAGGTTAGATGAGCAGTTCTTC
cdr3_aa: CASSSPDRLDEQFF

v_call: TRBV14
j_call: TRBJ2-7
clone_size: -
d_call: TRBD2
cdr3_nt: TGTGCCAGCAGCCAAGTGGGCGGGGGCGAGCAGTACTTC
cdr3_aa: CASSQVGGGEQYF

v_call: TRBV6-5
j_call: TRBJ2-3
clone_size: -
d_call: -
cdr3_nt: TGTGCCAGCAGCCGTAGCGTAACCCCCACAGATACGCAGTATTTT
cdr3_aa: CASSRSVTPTDTQYF

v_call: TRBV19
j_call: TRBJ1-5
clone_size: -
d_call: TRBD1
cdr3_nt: TGTGCCAGTACCGGACAGGGGGGAAGGGGGAATCAGCCCCAGCATTTT
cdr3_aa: CASTGQGGRGNQPQHF